This entry concerns a single T cell receptor beta chain. The sample belongs to a study of post-analysis software for immune sequencing data. Unique molecular identifiers had been added to the TCR beta cDNA libraries. Each CDR3 protein is one row after TCRdb ran MiXCR on the PCR reads. Of about 160,000 distinct CDR3 sequences in the sample, 35% to 40% were seen once. The germline V gene encodes CDR1 SGHAT and CDR2 FQNNGV. Trimming took 0 bases from V and 2 from J, leaving 12 bases between them. The CDR3 has 16 residues. The rearrangement uses TRBV11-2 and TRBJ2-3, with D hard to call. The TCR originated in a girl aged 5-17 years with multiple sclerosis. The starting material was blood, obtained after autologous hematopoietic stem cell transplantation. CDR3 loop: CASSLEFSGLTDTQYF. The CDR3 DNA is TGTGCCAGCAGCTTAGAATTCTCCGGGCTCACAGATACGCAGTATTTT.